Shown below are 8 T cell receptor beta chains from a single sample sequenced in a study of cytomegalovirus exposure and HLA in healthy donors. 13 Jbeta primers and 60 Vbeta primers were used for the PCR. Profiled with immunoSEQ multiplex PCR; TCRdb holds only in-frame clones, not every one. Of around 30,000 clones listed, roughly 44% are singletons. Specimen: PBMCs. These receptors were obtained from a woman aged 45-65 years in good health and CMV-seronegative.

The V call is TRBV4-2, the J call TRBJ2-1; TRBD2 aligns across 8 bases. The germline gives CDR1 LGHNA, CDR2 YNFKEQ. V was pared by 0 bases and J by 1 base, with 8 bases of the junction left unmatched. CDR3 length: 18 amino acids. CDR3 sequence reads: CASSQDLAGLLSYNEQFF. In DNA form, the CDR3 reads TGTGCCAGCAGCCAAGATTTAGCGGGGCTATTATCCTACAATGAGCAGTTCTTC.

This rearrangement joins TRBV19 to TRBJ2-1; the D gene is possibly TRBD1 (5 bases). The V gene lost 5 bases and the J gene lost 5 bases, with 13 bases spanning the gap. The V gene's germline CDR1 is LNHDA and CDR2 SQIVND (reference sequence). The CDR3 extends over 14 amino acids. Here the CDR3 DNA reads TGTGCCAGTAGTGGACGGACAAAAAACAATGAGCAGTTCTTC. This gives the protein CASSGRTKNNEQFF.

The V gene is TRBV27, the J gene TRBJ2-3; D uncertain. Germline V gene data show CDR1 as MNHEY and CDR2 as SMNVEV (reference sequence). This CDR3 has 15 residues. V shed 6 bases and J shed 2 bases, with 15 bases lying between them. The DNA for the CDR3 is TGTGCCAGCAGCCCCCACTTCCCTCACACAGATACGCAGTATTTT. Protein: CASSPHFPHTDTQYF.

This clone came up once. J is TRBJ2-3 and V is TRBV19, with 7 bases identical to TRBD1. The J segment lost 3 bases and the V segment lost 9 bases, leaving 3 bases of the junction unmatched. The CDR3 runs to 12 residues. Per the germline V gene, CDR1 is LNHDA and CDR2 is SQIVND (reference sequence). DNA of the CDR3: TGTGCCAGCACAGGGGTAACAGATACGCAGTATTTT. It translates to CASTGVTDTQYF.

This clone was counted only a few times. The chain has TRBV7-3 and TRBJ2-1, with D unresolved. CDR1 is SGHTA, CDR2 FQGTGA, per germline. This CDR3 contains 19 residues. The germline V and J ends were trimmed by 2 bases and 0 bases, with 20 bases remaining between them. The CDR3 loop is CASSLDPVSLRSSYNEQFF. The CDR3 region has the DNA TGTGCCAGCAGCTTAGACCCTGTGTCCTTACGGAGCTCCTACAATGAGCAGTTCTTC.

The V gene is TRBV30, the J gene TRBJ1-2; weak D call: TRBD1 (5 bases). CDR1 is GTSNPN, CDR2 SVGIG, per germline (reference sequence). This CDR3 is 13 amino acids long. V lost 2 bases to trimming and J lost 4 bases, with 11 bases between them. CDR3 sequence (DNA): TGTGCCTGGAGTAACGGGGGGATCTATGGCTACACCTTC. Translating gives CAWSNGGIYGYTF.

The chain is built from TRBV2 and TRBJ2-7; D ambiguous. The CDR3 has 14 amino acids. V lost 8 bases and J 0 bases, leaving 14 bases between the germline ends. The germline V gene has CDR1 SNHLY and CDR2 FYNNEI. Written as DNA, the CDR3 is TGTGCCAGCCTCCCGGCAGCGAACTCCTACGAGCAGTACTTC. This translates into CASLPAANSYEQYF.

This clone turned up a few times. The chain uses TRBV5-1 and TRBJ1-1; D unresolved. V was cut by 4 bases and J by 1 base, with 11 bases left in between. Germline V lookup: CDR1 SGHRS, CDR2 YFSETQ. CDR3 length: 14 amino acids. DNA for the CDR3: TGCGCCAGCAGCACCTCGACAACGAACACTGAAGCTTTCTTT. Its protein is CASSTSTTNTEAFF.